Listed here are 27 T cell receptor beta chains from one sample, sequenced in a study of shared clonotypes between healthy human individuals. Some clones are missing from TCRdb's copy, which holds only in-frame ones; the method was immunoSEQ multiplex PCR. The sample has about 1.1 million clones; 60% to 85% are singletons. Sequencing used memory CD4+ T cells from PBMCs. Documented subset: CD45RA-negative fraction. Source of these receptors: a man aged 18 to 30 in good health. Some clones in this sample may be carry-over from other donors' samples.

This chain connects TRBV9 to TRBJ2-7; tentatively, D is TRBD2 (6 bases). Trimming shortened V by 0 bases and J by 5 bases, and 21 bases separated the two germline ends. The CDR3 covers 17 residues. CDR1 and CDR2 (germline): SGDLS, YYNGEE. The CDR3 here is CASSVASTGSNINEQYF. CDR3 nucleotide sequence: TGTGCCAGCAGCGTAGCGTCGACCGGGAGTAATATCAACGAGCAGTACTTC.

The chain has TRBV6-4 and TRBJ2-7; D is ambiguous. From germline, CDR1 is MRHNA and CDR2 SNTAGT. The CDR3 extends over 13 amino acids. V shed 8 bases and J shed 7 bases, with 18 bases lying between them. CDR3 sequence: CASPRMAPREQYF. In nucleotides, the CDR3 is TGTGCCAGCCCCCGCATGGCCCCGCGGGAGCAGTACTTC.

The V gene is TRBV19, the J gene TRBJ2-2; D remains ambiguous. V gave up 5 bases and J gave up 6 bases, with 10 bases separating them. This CDR3 is 13 amino acids long. Germline CDR1 LNHDA, CDR2 SQIVND (reference sequence). CDR3 protein: CASSALLSGELFF. CDR3 DNA: TGTGCCAGTAGTGCATTACTTTCCGGGGAGCTGTTTTTT.

This chain joins TRBV6-5 and TRBJ1-3, with D uncertain. CDR1 is MNHEY and CDR2 is SVGAGI in the germline V gene. Trimming took 8 bases from V and 0 from J, leaving 14 bases between them. This CDR3 is 15 amino acids long. CDR3 protein: CASSRVFSSGNTIYF. DNA of the CDR3: TGTGCCAGCTCCCGGGTATTTTCCTCTGGAAACACCATATATTTT.

The CDR3, as DNA: TGTGCCAGCACTAAAAGGTGGCAGCCCGATGGCTACACCTTC. This translates into CASTKRWQPDGYTF. The chain is built from TRBV19 and TRBJ1-2; D is unclear. V lost 9 bases and J lost 6, with 20 bases in between. The CDR3 spans 14 residues. Germline values: CDR1 LNHDA, CDR2 SQIVND (reference sequence).

This rearrangement joins TRBV7-2 to TRBJ1-2; D uncertain. The length of the CDR3 is 15 residues. Trimming shortened V by 5 bases and J by 12 bases, and 25 bases separated the two germline ends. Germline CDR1 SGHTA, CDR2 FQGNSA. CDR3 protein: CASSLMGRELKGHTF. CDR3 coding DNA: TGTGCCAGCAGCCTAATGGGTAGGGAACTCAAGGGCCACACCTTC. The full variable domain, rest sourced from reference TRBV7-2 and TRBJ1-2, is GAGVSQSPSNKVTEKGKDVELRCDPISGHTALYWYRQSLGQGLEFLIYFQGNSAPDKSGLPSDRFSAERTGGSVSTLTIQRTQQEDSAVYLCASSLMGRELKGHTFGSGTRLTVV.

Worth noting for this clone: The sample contains more than one DNA sequence encoding this CDR3. The chain employs TRBV5-1 and TRBJ1-1; the D gene is possibly TRBD1 (5 bases). Germline CDR1 SGHRS, CDR2 YFSETQ. The CDR3 runs to 14 residues. V lost 0 bases and J lost 4, with 10 bases in between. Here the CDR3 reads CASSLAGGITEAFF. The CDR3 coding sequence is TGCGCCAGCAGCTTGGCTGGGGGGATCACTGAAGCTTTCTTT.

The rearrangement links TRBV11-3 to TRBJ1-2; TRBD1 might be the D (6 bases). Looked up from germline, CDR1 is SGHNT and CDR2 is YENEEA. Deletions cut 7 bases from V and 4 bases from J, with 19 bases between. The CDR3 is 15 residues long. The CDR3 coding sequence is TGTGCCAGCAAACGAGAGGTGACAGGCTGCTATGGCTACACCTTC. This translates into CASKREVTGCYGYTF.

The rearrangement links TRBV7-8 to TRBJ2-7; unclear D gene. Germline assignment: CDR1 SGHVS and CDR2 FQNEAQ. Deletions cut 2 bases from V and 5 bases from J, with 10 bases between. This CDR3 is built from 13 residues. CDR3 in DNA: TGTGCCAGCAGCTTAAACTACCGAGACGAGCAGTACTTC. Its translation is CASSLNYRDEQYF.

The V gene is TRBV5-1, the J gene TRBJ2-1; D is undetermined. There are 16 residues in the CDR3. Germline values: CDR1 SGHRS, CDR2 YFSETQ. Trimming left V 0 bases short and J 7 bases short, with 17 bases between. CDR3 nucleotide sequence: TGCGCCAGCAGCTTGGATCTCTCAGCAAAGAGGAATGAGCAGTTCTTC. Its protein product is CASSLDLSAKRNEQFF. Filled out from reference TRBV5-1 and TRBJ2-1, the complete variable domain reads KAGVTQTPRYLIKTRGQQVTLSCSPISGHRSVSWYQQTPGQGLQFLFEYFSETQRNKGNFPGRFSGRQFSNSRSEMNVSTLELGDSALYLCASSLDLSAKRNEQFFGPGTRLTVL.

The chain is built from TRBV28 and TRBJ2-1, with D possibly being TRBD2 (5 bases). The CDR3 has 12 residues. Germline assignment: CDR1 MDHEN and CDR2 SYDVKM. CDR3 loop: CAAGGRHNEQFF. The CDR3 coding sequence is TGTGCGGCGGGCGGCCGCCACAATGAGCAGTTCTTC.

This chain uses TRBV6-5 with TRBJ2-7; TRBD1 agrees at 7 bases. V lost 2 bases, J lost 2 bases, and 6 bases stayed unmatched. Per germline, CDR1 MNHEY and CDR2 SVGAGI. This CDR3 is built from 15 residues. The CDR3 nucleotides are TGTGCCAGCAGTTACGGGAACAGGGGAACCTACGAGCAGTACTTC. Its translation: CASSYGNRGTYEQYF.

The gene calls are TRBV19 and TRBJ2-3; weak D call: TRBD2 (5 bases). This CDR3 has 14 amino acids. Trimming left V 6 bases short and J 6 bases short, with 16 bases between. CDR1 LNHDA and CDR2 SQIVND come from the germline V gene (reference sequence). This CDR3 is CASRNRPQRDTQYF. The CDR3 DNA reads as TGTGCCAGTAGGAACAGACCCCAGCGGGATACGCAGTATTTT.

The chain couples TRBV5-1 to TRBJ1-1; possibly TRBD1 for D (5 bases). The CDR3 loop spans 13 amino acids. The V end lost 3 bases, the J end lost 8 bases, and 14 bases lay between the germline ends. Looked up from germline, CDR1 is SGHRS and CDR2 is YFSETQ. DNA of the CDR3: TGCGCCAGCAGCTGGGACGCCGGGTTGGAAGCTTTCTTT. This codes for CASSWDAGLEAFF.

J is TRBJ2-7 and V is TRBV5-1; 10 bases map to TRBD2. The CDR3 totals 15 residues. V dropped 4 bases and J dropped 4; count of bases not matched to a gene: 8. Looked up from germline, CDR1 is SGHRS and CDR2 is YFSETQ. The CDR3 coding sequence is TGCGCCAGCAGCGGGGATCTAGCGGGGGTATACGAGCAGTACTTC. Amino acids: CASSGDLAGVYEQYF.

This chain uses TRBV5-4 with TRBJ1-2; 8 bases map to TRBD1. The CDR3 consists of 14 residues. J lost 6 bases, V lost 4 bases, and 8 bases had no gene match. Looked up from germline, CDR1 is SGHNT and CDR2 is YYREEE (reference sequence). DNA for the CDR3: TGTGCCAGCAGCGGATGGGACAGGAGGGATGGCTACACCTTC. It specifies CASSGWDRRDGYTF.

The CDR3 loop reads CASSEGTGELFF. CDR3 in DNA: TGTGCCAGCAGTGAGGGCACCGGGGAGCTGTTTTTT. The genes are TRBV2 and TRBJ2-2; D uncertain. Between the trimmed V and J ends, which lost 3 bases and 4 bases, there was a span of 3 bases. Germline V gives CDR1 SNHLY, CDR2 FYNNEI. The CDR3 runs 12 residues.

V gene TRBV11-2 combines with J gene TRBJ2-3, with 8 nucleotides matching TRBD2. CDR3 length equals 14 residues. J was trimmed by 7 bases and V by 6 bases; bases with no gene match: 9. Germline CDR1 SGHAT, CDR2 FQNNGV. CDR3 residues: CASRRAGEGNTQYF. The CDR3 DNA reads as TGTGCCAGCAGGAGAGCGGGAGAAGGGAATACGCAGTATTTT.

This clone was observed a handful of times. The chain recombines TRBV2 with TRBJ1-5; D is ambiguous. With 1 base removed from V and 9 bases from J, the gap between germline ends came to 13 bases. The CDR3 is 14 amino acids. Germline V gene sequence: CDR1 SNHLY, CDR2 FYNNEI. The DNA of the CDR3 is TGTGCCAGCAGTGAAGGGCAGAGAGGAAGGCCCCAGCATTTT. Amino acid sequence: CASSEGQRGRPQHF.

The chain joins TRBV28 to TRBJ2-7, with TRBD2 identical over 7 bases. The CDR3 covers 15 residues. Trimming at V came to 5 bases and at J to 5 bases, leaving 12 bases not matched to a gene. Germline V gene data show CDR1 as MDHEN and CDR2 as SYDVKM. CDR3 sequence reads: CASSPSSGLVDEQYF. CDR3 DNA sequence: TGTGCCAGCAGTCCCTCTAGCGGCCTTGTGGACGAGCAGTACTTC.

The rearrangement joins TRBV15 to TRBJ1-1, with a weak D call TRBD1 (5 bases). From germline, CDR1 is LNHNV and CDR2 YYDKDF (reference sequence). Trimming took off 6 bases at V and 4 bases at J, with 27 bases between the two ends. The CDR3 runs to 18 residues. The CDR3 reads CATRGDIGAQDSGTEAFF. CDR3 sequence (DNA): TGTGCCACCAGGGGAGATATTGGGGCGCAGGACTCGGGCACTGAAGCTTTCTTT.

The J gene is TRBJ2-3, the V gene TRBV5-1; either TRBD1 or TRBD2 may fit D (5 bases each). CDR3 length equals 17 residues. Germline CDR1 and CDR2: SGHRS and YFSETQ. V was cut by 0 bases and J by 4 bases, with 18 bases left in between. The CDR3 DNA reads TGCGCCAGCAGCTTGGGGTATGTCCGGGGACCTGCAGATACGCAGTATTTT. Its protein product is CASSLGYVRGPADTQYF.

The rearrangement uses TRBV27 and TRBJ2-7; TRBD2 agrees at 12 bases. This CDR3 contains 17 residues. Germline V lookup: CDR1 MNHEY, CDR2 SMNVEV (reference sequence). Unmatched junction bases numbered 17, after V lost 8 bases and J lost 6 bases. CDR3 nucleotide sequence: TGTGCCAGCCGTCCCAGTTTGACTAGCGGGAGTGTATCCGAGCAGTACTTC. This gives the protein CASRPSLTSGSVSEQYF.

Ten or more counts support this clone. The gene calls are TRBV2 and TRBJ2-1; tentative D call: TRBD2 (5 bases). This CDR3 spans 15 amino acids. Per the germline V gene, CDR1 is SNHLY and CDR2 is FYNNEI. V was shortened by 2 bases and J by 2 bases, with 10 bases between the two germline ends. The DNA of the CDR3 is TGTGCCAGCAGTGAACGGGGATCCCCCTACAATGAGCAGTTCTTC. Its translation: CASSERGSPYNEQFF. The complete variable domain, with remaining parts taken from reference TRBV2 and TRBJ2-1, reads EPEVTQTPSHQVTQMGQEVILRCVPISNHLYFYWYRQILGQKVEFLVSFYNNEISEKSEIFDDQFSVERPDGSNFTLKIRSTKLEDSAMYFCASSERGSPYNEQFFGPGTRLTVL.

The chain links TRBV4-2 to TRBJ2-2; 7 bases align to TRBD2. This CDR3 region has 17 residues. CDR1 LGHNA and CDR2 YNFKEQ come from the germline V gene. Trimming cost V 1 base and J 2 bases; bases outside gene matches: 7. The CDR3 protein is CASSQGSGTVNTGELFF. CDR3 bases: TGTGCCAGCAGCCAAGGAAGCGGGACTGTAAACACCGGGGAGCTGTTTTTT.

This chain uses TRBV19 with TRBJ2-7; 8 positions match TRBD2. With 8 bases clipped from V and 2 bases from J, the junction kept 11 bases outside the gene matches. The CDR3 is 15 amino acids. The germline V gene encodes CDR1 LNHDA and CDR2 SQIVND (reference sequence). CDR3 amino acids: CASSRAGVGTYEQYF. DNA for the CDR3: TGTGCCAGTTCGAGAGCGGGAGTAGGAACCTACGAGCAGTACTTC.

V and J are TRBV18 and TRBJ2-5; maybe TRBD2 (5 bases). V was pared by 3 bases and J by 1 base, with 12 bases between. The CDR3 totals 15 residues. Germline assignment: CDR1 KGHSH and CDR2 LQKENI. CDR3 nucleotides: TGTGCCAGCTCACCCGCCGGAGCGGTCCAAGAGACCCAGTACTTC. Encoded protein: CASSPAGAVQETQYF.